This entry describes one T cell receptor (beta chain). Its antigen remains unknown. Deletions cut 0 bases from V and 4 bases from J, with 1 base between. Germline-derived CDR1 and CDR2 are SEHNR and FQNEAQ (reference sequence). The CDR3 length is 12 residues. This record belongs to a study of OX40 agonist ivuxolimab in advanced cancers. Repertoires were generated with immunoSEQ multiplex PCR, while TCRdb's copy carries only in-frame clones and drops some. The sample lists some 50,000 clones; 85% to 90% were seen once. Notes on the study in general: Partial responders at 0.1-3.0 mg/kg had among the lowest clonal expansion.

The TCR originated in an adult with an advanced solid tumor such as melanoma, head and neck, liver or kidney cancer. This material consisted of CD4+ or CD8+ T cells sorted from blood, taken in a trial of the OX40 agonist ivuxolimab. V is TRBV7-9 and J is TRBJ2-1; the D is unclear. The CDR3 nucleotides are TGTGCCAGCAGCTTAGCGTACAATGAGCAGTTCTTC. Protein: CASSLAYNEQFF.